What follows are 4 T cell receptor beta chains derived from one specimen sequenced in a study of blood T cell repertoires in COVID-19. The protocol was immunoSEQ multiplex PCR, while the TCRdb copy is restricted to in-frame clones and leaves out a portion. The data contain 60,000 to 80,000 clones, roughly 90% of them singletons. The sequenced sample consisted of peripheral blood. These receptors all stem from a man aged 60-69 years with acute or convalescent COVID-19.

In this sample, this clone turned up many times. The V call is TRBV28, the J call TRBJ1-3, with D possibly being TRBD1 (5 bases). The CDR3 runs 14 residues. Germline V gene sequence: CDR1 MDHEN, CDR2 SYDVKM. With 4 bases removed from V and 5 bases from J, the gap between germline ends came to 12 bases. In DNA form, the CDR3 reads TGTGCCAGCAGTTCAACAGGAGGGAGAAACACCATATATTTT. Amino acid sequence: CASSSTGGRNTIYF.

The gene calls are TRBV29-1 and TRBJ1-4; D call uncertain. CDR1 and CDR2 (germline): SQVTM, ANQGSEA. This CDR3 comprises 13 residues. CDR3 in DNA: TGCAGTGTGTACGTGGGAGCTAATGAAAAACTGTTTTTT. Translated: CSVYVGANEKLFF.

This chain connects TRBV3-1 (or the pseudogene TRBV3-2) to TRBJ1-2; 8 nucleotides match TRBD1. Trimming cost V 3 bases and J 2 bases; bases outside gene matches: 5. Germline CDR1 is LGHDT and CDR2 is YNNKEL (reference sequence). There are 15 residues in the CDR3. Here the CDR3 reads CASSHPGTGNYGYTF. The CDR3 coding sequence is TGTGCCAGCAGCCACCCCGGGACAGGCAACTATGGCTACACCTTC.

The chain recombines TRBV27 with TRBJ2-1, with 14 bases aligning to TRBD2. V was clipped by 6 bases and J by 6 bases; unmatched bases: 4. The CDR3 has 15 amino acids. Germline lookup yields CDR1 MNHEY and CDR2 SMNVEV (reference sequence). The CDR3 sequence: CASRETSGRVNEQFF. DNA for the CDR3: TGTGCCAGCAGGGAGACTAGCGGGAGGGTCAATGAGCAGTTCTTC.